This TCR beta chain was obtained from a study of blood T cells in healthy people across ages. For the study at large: Per two T cells, template switching captured roughly one barcoded beta molecule.

Study-level points and caveats: The study could not conclusively compare naive and antigen-experienced cells, given its unsorted PBMCs. Shifts in expanded clonotypes may have been confounded by donor CMV status, which was unknown.

The second PCR ran about 6 to 12 cycles with a sample-barcoded 5' primer and J-beta primers. Each of the cDNA molecules was tagged by a template-switch adaptor with 12 random nucleotides. Each CDR3 protein is one row after TCRdb ran MiXCR on the 5' RACE reads. In the table there are 850,000 or so distinct CDR3 sequences, more than 25% of which are singletons. Details on this clonotype: Its antigen remains unidentified.

CDR3 size: 15 residues. The V gene end was trimmed by 10 bases and the J gene end by 5 bases; junction bases not matched to a gene: 9. This rearrangement joins TRBV12-3 or TRBV12-4 to TRBJ2-5, with 14 bases lining up with TRBD2. The source material was blood. The TCR originated in a woman aged 80 or over in good health. CDR3 region: CATKTSGGGKETQYF. The CDR3 nucleotides read TGTGCCACCAAGACTAGCGGGGGGGGGAAGGAGACCCAGTACTTC.